This T cell receptor (beta chain) originates from a study of cytomegalovirus exposure and HLA in healthy donors. Points from the study as a whole: A classifier reportedly called cytomegalovirus status with high sensitivity and specificity. Approximately 160 TCR beta chains were listed as cytomegalovirus-associated.

The PCR ran on 60 Vbeta and 13 Jbeta primers. Method: immunoSEQ multiplex PCR; TCRdb's copy keeps in-frame clones and lacks some. The data show 100,000 to 150,000 clones, and the top ten clones hold over 0.8%. On this clone: Antigen specificity is unknown.

These donors, healthy bone marrow donors, were studied. The V gene's germline CDR1 is SGDLS and CDR2 YYNGEE. The CDR3 has 14 amino acids. V dropped 4 bases and J dropped 7; count of bases not matched to a gene: 9. The sequenced material came from PBMCs. This receptor was identified in a man between 18 and 29 years old in good health and CMV-seronegative. The chain combines TRBV9 with TRBJ2-5; 8 nucleotides line up with TRBD2. This CDR3 reads CASSTGTRGGTQYF. CDR3 bases: TGTGCCAGCAGCACCGGGACTAGGGGCGGGACCCAGTACTTC.